A selection of T cell receptor beta chains follows, all from one sample in a study of OX40 agonist ivuxolimab in advanced cancers. The protocol was immunoSEQ multiplex PCR, while the TCRdb copy is restricted to in-frame clones and leaves out a portion. The profile shows about 49,000 clones, around 80% of them singletons. The input for sequencing was CD4+ or CD8+ T cells sorted from blood, taken in a trial of the OX40 agonist ivuxolimab. The source is an adult with an advanced solid tumor such as melanoma, head and neck, liver or kidney cancer. CDR3s include the opening cysteine and the closing phenylalanine or tryptophan. The D gene is left open where the match is weak. Clone size is shown for a subset of rows, as once, few, many or a class of expanded clone.

J: TRBJ2-3
size: NA
D: NA
V: TRBV19
DNA: TGTGCCAGTAGTCTAGTCGGGCCCACAGATACGCAGTATTTT
CDR3: CASSLVGPTDTQYF

J: TRBJ1-2
size: NA
D: NA
V: TRBV6-1
DNA: TGTGCCAGCAGTGTGGACCCACGGGGAGATGGCTACACCTTC
CDR3: CASSVDPRGDGYTF

J: TRBJ1-1
size: few
D: NA
V: TRBV7-3
DNA: TGTGCCAGCAGCTATTACCAGAGCACTGAAGCTTTCTTT
CDR3: CASSYYQSTEAFF

J: TRBJ2-3
size: few
D: NA
V: TRBV29-1
DNA: TGCAGCGCCCTCAGCACAGATACGCAGTATTTT
CDR3: CSALSTDTQYF

J: TRBJ2-1
size: few
D: NA
V: TRBV5-1
DNA: TGCGCCAGCAGCTTGACAGCGTCCAGCTCCTACAATGAGCAGTTCTTC
CDR3: CASSLTASSSYNEQFF

J: TRBJ2-5
size: NA
D: NA
V: TRBV27
DNA: TGTGCCAGCAAGTCCGGGGTAGAGACCCAGTACTTC
CDR3: CASKSGVETQYF

J: TRBJ1-2
size: NA
D: NA
V: TRBV19
DNA: TGTGCCAGTAGTATAGAGAGTGGAGGGACTAACTATGGCTACACCTTC
CDR3: CASSIESGGTNYGYTF

J: TRBJ2-7
size: NA
D: NA
V: TRBV7-2
DNA: TGTGCCAGCAGCAAAGGGACACCCCGACCCTACGAGCAGTACTTC
CDR3: CASSKGTPRPYEQYF

J: TRBJ2-1
size: NA
D: NA
V: TRBV11-3
DNA: TGTGCCAGCAGCCGGGGAGCGGGCAATAACAATGAGCAGTTCTTC
CDR3: CASSRGAGNNNEQFF

J: TRBJ1-1
size: NA
D: TRBD1
V: TRBV18
DNA: TGTGCCAGCTCACCGTTCGTCCCGGGACAGGGGGCGGGCACTGAAGCTTTCTTT
CDR3: CASSPFVPGQGAGTEAFF

J: TRBJ2-1
size: once
D: NA
V: TRBV19
DNA: TGTGCCAGTAGTAGGCTAGCGCTGTCGGATGAGCAGTTCTTC
CDR3: CASSRLALSDEQFF

J: TRBJ2-7
size: NA
D: TRBD2
V: TRBV18
DNA: TGTGCCAGCTCACCGGCGGGAGGCCGGGGCGAGCAGTACTTC
CDR3: CASSPAGGRGEQYF

J: TRBJ2-1
size: NA
D: NA
V: TRBV7-7
DNA: TGTGCTAGCAGTTCTTGTCGGGAGAGGAACAATGAGCAGTTCTTC
CDR3: CASSSCRERNNEQFF

J: TRBJ2-1
size: NA
D: TRBD2
V: TRBV5-1
DNA: TGCGCCAGCAGACCCGACACTAGCGGAGCGCAGTTCTTC
CDR3: CASRPDTSGAQFF

J: TRBJ1-2
size: NA
D: NA
V: TRBV28
DNA: TGTGCCAGCACCATAATGGGGGCTAACTATGGCTACACCTTC
CDR3: CASTIMGANYGYTF

J: TRBJ2-7
size: NA
D: NA
V: TRBV5-1
DNA: TGCGCCAGCAGCCAGGACAACGGGTCTCACGAGCAGTACTTC
CDR3: CASSQDNGSHEQYF

J: TRBJ2-1
size: NA
D: TRBD2
V: TRBV9
DNA: TGTGCCAGCAGCCCACGGTCCTTAGCGGGAGTAGATCCGGAGCAGTTCTTC
CDR3: CASSPRSLAGVDPEQFF

J: TRBJ2-7
size: NA
D: NA
V: TRBV28
DNA: TGTGCCAGCAGTTTATCGGCAGATTACGAGCAGTACTTC
CDR3: CASSLSADYEQYF

J: TRBJ2-7
size: NA
D: NA
V: TRBV27
DNA: TGTGCCAGCAGTTTAGAGTTCCTCACCGACGAGCAGTACTTC
CDR3: CASSLEFLTDEQYF

J: TRBJ2-1
size: once
D: NA
V: TRBV9
DNA: TGTGCCAGCAGCGTAGAACCCGGGAATGAGCAGTTCTTC
CDR3: CASSVEPGNEQFF

J: TRBJ2-3
size: few
D: NA
V: TRBV18
DNA: TGTGCCAGCTCAACGTACACAGATACGCAGTATTTT
CDR3: CASSTYTDTQYF

J: TRBJ2-1
size: NA
D: NA
V: TRBV28
DNA: TGTGCCAGCAGAGGGGACTCCCACAACAATGAGCAGTTCTTC
CDR3: CASRGDSHNNEQFF